This T cell receptor beta chain was sequenced during a study of T cell changes during pregnancy in multiple sclerosis. Profiled with immunoSEQ multiplex PCR; TCRdb holds only in-frame clones, not every one. The table lists about 40,000 clones, 90% to 95% of them singletons. Germline V gene data show CDR1 as SNHLY and CDR2 as FYNNEI. The V and J ends lost 7 bases and 4 bases respectively, with 17 bases between them. This CDR3 has 15 residues. The chain recombines TRBV2 with TRBJ2-1; D is perhaps TRBD2 (5 bases). The source material was CD8+ T cells from peripheral blood mononuclear cells, sampled before pregnancy. The TCR sequence derives from a female donor with multiple sclerosis, enrolled in a pregnancy study. The CDR3 loop is CASNLDPGKYNEQFF. In DNA, the CDR3 is TGTGCCAGCAATCTCGACCCGGGGAAGTACAATGAGCAGTTCTTC. Full variable domain (remainder filled in from reference TRBV2 and TRBJ2-1): EPEVTQTPSHQVTQMGQEVILRCVPISNHLYFYWYRQILGQKVEFLVSFYNNEISEKSEIFDDQFSVERPDGSNFTLKIRSTKLEDSAMYFCASNLDPGKYNEQFFGPGTRLTVL.